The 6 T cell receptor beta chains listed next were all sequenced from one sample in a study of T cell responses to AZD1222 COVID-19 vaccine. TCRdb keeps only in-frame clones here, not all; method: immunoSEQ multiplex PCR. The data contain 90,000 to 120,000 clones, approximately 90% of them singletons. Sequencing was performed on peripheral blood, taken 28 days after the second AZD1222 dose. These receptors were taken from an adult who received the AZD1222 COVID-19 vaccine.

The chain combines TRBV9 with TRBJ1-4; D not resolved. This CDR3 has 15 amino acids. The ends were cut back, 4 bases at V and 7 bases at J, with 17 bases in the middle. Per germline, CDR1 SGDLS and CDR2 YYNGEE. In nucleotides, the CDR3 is TGTGCCAGCAGCCCCGCGAATGCGTTGGCTGAAAAACTGTTTTTT. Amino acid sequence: CASSPANALAEKLFF.

The CDR3 DNA sequence: TGTGCCTGGGCCCGGCAGGGGGCAACGGGCTATGGCTACACCTTC. Residues: CAWARQGATGYGYTF. The chain carries TRBV30 and TRBJ1-2; 8 positions agree with TRBD1. This CDR3 spans 15 amino acids. The V segment lost 5 bases and the J segment 4 bases; nucleotides outside the gene matches: 12. In germline, CDR1 is GTSNPN, CDR2 SVGIG (reference sequence).

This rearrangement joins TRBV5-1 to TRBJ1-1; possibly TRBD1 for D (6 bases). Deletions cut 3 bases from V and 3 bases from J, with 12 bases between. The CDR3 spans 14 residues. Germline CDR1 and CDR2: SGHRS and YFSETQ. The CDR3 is CASSSSKGDTEAFF. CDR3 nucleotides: TGCGCCAGCAGCTCAAGTAAGGGGGACACTGAAGCTTTCTTT.

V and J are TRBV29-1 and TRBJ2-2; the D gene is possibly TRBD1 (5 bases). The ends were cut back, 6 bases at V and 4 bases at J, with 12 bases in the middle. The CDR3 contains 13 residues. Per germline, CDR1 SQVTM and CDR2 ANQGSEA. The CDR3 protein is CSVVQGSTGELFF. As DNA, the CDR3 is TGCAGCGTCGTGCAGGGCAGCACCGGGGAGCTGTTTTTT.

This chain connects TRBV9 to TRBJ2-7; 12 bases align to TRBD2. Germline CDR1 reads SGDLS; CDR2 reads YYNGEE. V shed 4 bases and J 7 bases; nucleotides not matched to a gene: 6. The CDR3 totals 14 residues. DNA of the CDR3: TGTGCCAGCAGCCCGACTAGCGGGAGAGGGGAGCAGTACTTC. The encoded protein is CASSPTSGRGEQYF.

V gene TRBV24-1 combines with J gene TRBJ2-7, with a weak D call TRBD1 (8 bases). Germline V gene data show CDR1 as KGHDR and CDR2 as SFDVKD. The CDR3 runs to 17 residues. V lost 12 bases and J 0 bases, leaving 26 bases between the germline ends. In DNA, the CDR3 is TGTGCCCTTCGGCCCTGGACAGGGAGGGACAGCTCCTACGAGCAGTACTTC. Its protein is CALRPWTGRDSSYEQYF.